This TCR beta chain was captured by sequencing in a study of graft-versus-host responses after intestinal transplantation. Clones were sequenced by immunoSEQ multiplex PCR, and TCRdb holds only the in-frame ones, with some missing. The sample yields approximately 12,000 clones, about four fifths seen once. The starting material was PBMCs, obtained roughly 310 days after intestinal transplant. This receptor was taken from a human patient who received an intestinal transplant, so some T cells may come from the graft donor.

The CDR3 coding sequence is TGTGCCACCAGCAGAGATTGGTTCCAACTAGCGTTAAACCCCTACAATGAGCAGTTCTTC. It codes for CATSRDWFQLALNPYNEQFF. The rearrangement links TRBV15 to TRBJ2-1; 7 positions match TRBD2. V gave up 0 bases and J gave up 2 bases; unmatched junction bases: 16. Germline V gives CDR1 LNHNV, CDR2 YYDKDF (reference sequence). The CDR3 covers 20 residues.